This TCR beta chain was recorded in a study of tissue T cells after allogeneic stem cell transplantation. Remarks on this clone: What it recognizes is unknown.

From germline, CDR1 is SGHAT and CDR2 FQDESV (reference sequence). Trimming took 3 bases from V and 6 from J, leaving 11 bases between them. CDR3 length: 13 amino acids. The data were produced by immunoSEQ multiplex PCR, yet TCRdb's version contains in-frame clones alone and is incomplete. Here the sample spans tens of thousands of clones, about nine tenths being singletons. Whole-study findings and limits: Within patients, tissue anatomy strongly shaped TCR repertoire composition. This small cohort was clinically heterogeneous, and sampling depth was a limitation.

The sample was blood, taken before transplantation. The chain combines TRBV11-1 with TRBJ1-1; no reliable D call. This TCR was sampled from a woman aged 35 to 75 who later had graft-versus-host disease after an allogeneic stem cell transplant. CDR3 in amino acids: CASSFRSAAEAFF. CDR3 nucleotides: TGTGCCAGCAGCTTTCGCTCGGCGGCTGAAGCTTTCTTT.